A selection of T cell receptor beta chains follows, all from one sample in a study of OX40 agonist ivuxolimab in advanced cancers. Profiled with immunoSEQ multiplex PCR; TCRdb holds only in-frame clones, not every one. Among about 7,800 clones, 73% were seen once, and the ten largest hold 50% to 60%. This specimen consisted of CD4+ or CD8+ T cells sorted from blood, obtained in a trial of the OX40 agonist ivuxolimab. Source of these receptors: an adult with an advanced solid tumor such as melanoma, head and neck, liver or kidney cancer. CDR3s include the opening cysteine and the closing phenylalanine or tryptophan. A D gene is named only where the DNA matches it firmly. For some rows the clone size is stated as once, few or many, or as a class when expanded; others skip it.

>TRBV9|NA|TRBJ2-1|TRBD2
CASSPRLAGVNGQFF
TGTGCCAGCAGCCCCCGACTAGCGGGAGTCAATGGGCAGTTCTTC
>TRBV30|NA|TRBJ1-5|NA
CAWSKGVDSNQPQHF
TGTGCCTGGAGCAAGGGGGTGGATAGCAATCAGCCCCAGCATTTT
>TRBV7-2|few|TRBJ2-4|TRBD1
CASSIRDRGLFGIQYF
TGTGCCAGCAGCATACGGGACAGGGGATTGTTCGGCATTCAGTACTTC
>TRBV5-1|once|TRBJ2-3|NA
CASTSQEGVRADTQYF
TGCGCCAGCACTTCCCAGGAGGGAGTTAGGGCAGATACGCAGTATTTT
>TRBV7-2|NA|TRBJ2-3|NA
CASSPLATGTDTQYF
TGTGCCAGCAGCCCGCTAGCGACGGGCACAGATACGCAGTATTTT
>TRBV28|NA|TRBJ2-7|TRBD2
CASSLREGYEQYF
TGTGCCAGCAGTTTACGGGAGGGCTACGAGCAGTACTTC
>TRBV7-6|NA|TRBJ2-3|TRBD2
CASSFSGTRGPDTQYF
TGTGCCAGCAGCTTCTCCGGGACTAGGGGTCCAGATACGCAGTATTTT
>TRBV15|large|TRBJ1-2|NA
CATSSGRALGEYGYTF
TGTGCCACCAGCAGCGGCCGGGCCCTCGGAGAATATGGCTACACCTTC
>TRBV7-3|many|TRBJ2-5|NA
CASSLMGGQETQYF
TGTGCCAGCAGCTTAATGGGAGGACAAGAGACCCAGTACTTC
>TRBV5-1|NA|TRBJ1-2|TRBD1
CASSLGRGAYGYTF
TGCGCCAGCAGCTTGGGCAGGGGGGCGTATGGCTACACCTTC
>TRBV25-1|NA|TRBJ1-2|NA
CASSKGLLFGYTF
TGTGCCAGCAGCAAAGGGTTGCTTTTTGGCTACACCTTC
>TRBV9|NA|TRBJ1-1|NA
CASSVGSHTEAFF
TGTGCCAGCAGCGTTGGATCACACACTGAAGCTTTCTTT
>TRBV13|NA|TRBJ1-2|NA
CASSLGLGQLNYGYTF
TGTGCCAGCAGCTTAGGGTTAGGGCAGCTTAACTATGGCTACACCTTC
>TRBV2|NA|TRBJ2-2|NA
CASSGQGRAGELFF
TGTGCCAGCAGTGGGCAGGGGAGAGCCGGGGAGCTGTTTTTT
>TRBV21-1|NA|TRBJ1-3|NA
CASSLSGGGNTIYF
TGTGCCAGCAGCCTATCCGGGGGAGGAAACACCATATATTTT
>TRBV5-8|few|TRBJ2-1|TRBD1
CASSLGDRKANNEQFF
TGTGCCAGCAGCTTGGGGGACAGGAAAGCCAACAATGAGCAGTTCTTC
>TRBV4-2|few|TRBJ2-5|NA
CASSQAYGDQETQYF
TGTGCCAGCAGCCAAGCTTATGGGGACCAAGAGACCCAGTACTTC
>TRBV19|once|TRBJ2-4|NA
CASDAGNWLQYF
TGTGCCAGTGATGCTGGGAATTGGCTTCAGTACTTC
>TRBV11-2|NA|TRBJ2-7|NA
CASSLTAGAYEQYF
TGTGCCAGCAGCTTAACGGCAGGGGCCTACGAGCAGTACTTC
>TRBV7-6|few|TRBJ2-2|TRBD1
CASSFIGQGANTGELFF
TGTGCCAGCAGCTTTATAGGACAGGGGGCGAACACCGGGGAGCTGTTTTTT
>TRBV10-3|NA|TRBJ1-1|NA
CAISVADNTEAFF
TGTGCCATCAGTGTGGCAGACAACACTGAAGCTTTCTTT
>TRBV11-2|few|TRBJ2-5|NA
CASSSPAGGETQYF
TGTGCCAGCAGCTCCCCTGCCGGGGGTGAGACCCAGTACTTC
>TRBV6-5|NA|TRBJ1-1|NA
CASSYSRLGGTEAFF
TGTGCCAGCAGTTATAGTCGCTTGGGGGGCACTGAAGCTTTCTTT
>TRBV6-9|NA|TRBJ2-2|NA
CACRRDTGELFF
TGTGCCTGCAGGAGAGACACCGGGGAGCTGTTTTTT
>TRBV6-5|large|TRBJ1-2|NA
CASTLGGAYGYTF
TGTGCCAGCACCCTGGGGGGGGCCTATGGCTACACCTTC
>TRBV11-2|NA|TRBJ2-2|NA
CASSLRTDRTNTGELFF
TGTGCCAGCAGCCTGCGGACAGACCGGACGAACACCGGGGAGCTGTTTTTT
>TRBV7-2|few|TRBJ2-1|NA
CASSFRPAHNEQFF
TGTGCCAGCAGCTTTCGGCCTGCCCACAATGAGCAGTTCTTC
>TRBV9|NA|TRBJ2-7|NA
CASSTGQSEQYF
TGTGCCAGCAGCACCGGACAGTCAGAGCAGTACTTC
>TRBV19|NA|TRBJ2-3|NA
CASSIFSGSADTQYF
TGTGCCAGTAGTATTTTTTCTGGTTCGGCAGATACGCAGTATTTT
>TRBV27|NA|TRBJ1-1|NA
CASRNRVDTEAFF
TGTGCCAGCAGAAACAGGGTAGACACTGAAGCTTTCTTT
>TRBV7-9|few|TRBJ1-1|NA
CALAGEVTEAFF
TGTGCCCTCGCCGGGGAGGTCACTGAAGCTTTCTTT
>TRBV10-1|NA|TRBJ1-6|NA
CASSESRLGNSPLHF
TGCGCCAGCAGTGAGTCAAGATTGGGGAATTCACCCCTCCACTTT
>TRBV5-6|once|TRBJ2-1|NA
CASSSTDRPYDEQFF
TGTGCCAGCAGCTCGACCGACAGACCGTACGATGAGCAGTTCTTC
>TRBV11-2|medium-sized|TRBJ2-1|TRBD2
CASSEGLAEYNEQFF
TGTGCCAGCAGCGAGGGACTAGCGGAATACAATGAGCAGTTCTTC
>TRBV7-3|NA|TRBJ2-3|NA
CASSTLGADTQYF
TGTGCCAGCAGCACCTTGGGCGCAGATACGCAGTATTTT
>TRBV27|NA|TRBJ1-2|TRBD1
CASRTKGTGHYGYTF
TGTGCCAGCAGGACGAAAGGGACAGGGCACTATGGCTACACCTTC
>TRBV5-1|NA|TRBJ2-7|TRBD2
CASSLSSGAPRQYF
TGCGCCAGCAGCTTGTCTAGCGGGGCCCCCCGGCAGTACTTC
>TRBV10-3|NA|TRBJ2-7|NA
CAISEDNSYEQYF
TGTGCCATCAGTGAGGACAACTCCTACGAGCAGTACTTC
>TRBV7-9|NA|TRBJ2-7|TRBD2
CASSSATSGIEQYF
TGTGCCAGCAGCTCAGCAACTAGCGGGATCGAGCAGTACTTC
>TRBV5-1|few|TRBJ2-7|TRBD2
CASSLPTEREGYEQYF
TGCGCCAGCAGCCTTCCCACTGAGCGGGAGGGCTACGAGCAGTACTTC
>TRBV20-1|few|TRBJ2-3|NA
CSARTDTQYF
TGCAGTGCCAGAACAGATACGCAGTATTTT
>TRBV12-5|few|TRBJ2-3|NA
CASGQGNTDTQYF
TGTGCTAGTGGGCAGGGCAACACAGATACGCAGTATTTT
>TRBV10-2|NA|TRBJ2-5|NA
CASSEAWGGQETQYF
TGCGCCAGCAGTGAGGCCTGGGGCGGACAAGAGACCCAGTACTTC